This TCR beta chain was recovered during a study of blood T cell repertoires in COVID-19. Libraries were prepared by immunoSEQ multiplex PCR; TCRdb keeps only in-frame clonotypes and omits some of them. The data hold 190,000 or so clones, with 89% observed a single time. V lost 0 bases, J lost 0 bases, and 6 bases lay in between. The CDR3 loop spans 14 amino acids. Germline V gene lookup returns CDR1 MGHRA and CDR2 YSYEKL. The receptor comes from a woman between 18 and 29 years old who had recovered from COVID-19. Sequenced material: PBMCs or T cells enriched from blood (not recorded which). The chain couples TRBV4-1 to TRBJ2-7, with D unresolved. CDR3 in amino acids: CASSQEKSSYEQYF. DNA of the CDR3: TGCGCCAGCAGCCAAGAGAAGAGCTCCTACGAGCAGTACTTC.